This T cell receptor (beta chain) appears in the sequencing data of a study of human T cells and chemical hapten exposure. Study background: Variation in per-sample TCR yields came mainly from small pooled library volume differences. Points from the study as a whole: TCRs exceeding a frequency of 1 in 1000 stayed unchanged under DPC sensitization.

Unique molecular identifiers were linked by the library to individual cDNA molecules. In the original analysis: Sample TCR totals centred on a median of around 95,000, ranging about 20,000 to 700,000. From the reads, TCRdb called clonotypes with MiXCR, one entry per CDR3 protein. The V and J calls here are based on TCRdb, not the publication. The data contain about 120,000 distinct CDR3 sequences, around 8.5% of them singletons. Germline-derived CDR1 and CDR2 are MNHEY and SMNVEV (reference sequence). After removal of 3 bases from V and 2 bases from J, the junction contained 4 bases not matched to a gene. The CDR3 covers 15 residues. It was from unfractionated whole blood that total RNA was extracted. In this sample, this clonotype turned up many times. Antigen: not known.

The chain has TRBV27 and TRBJ1-5; 7 bases fit TRBD1. The sequenced material came from whole blood. The TCR originated in a human donor in good health. Some clones in this sample may be carry-over from other donors' samples. The CDR3 DNA follows: TGTGCCAGCAGTTTGGGCACAGGGGGCAATCAGCCCCAGCATTTT. Residues: CASSLGTGGNQPQHF.